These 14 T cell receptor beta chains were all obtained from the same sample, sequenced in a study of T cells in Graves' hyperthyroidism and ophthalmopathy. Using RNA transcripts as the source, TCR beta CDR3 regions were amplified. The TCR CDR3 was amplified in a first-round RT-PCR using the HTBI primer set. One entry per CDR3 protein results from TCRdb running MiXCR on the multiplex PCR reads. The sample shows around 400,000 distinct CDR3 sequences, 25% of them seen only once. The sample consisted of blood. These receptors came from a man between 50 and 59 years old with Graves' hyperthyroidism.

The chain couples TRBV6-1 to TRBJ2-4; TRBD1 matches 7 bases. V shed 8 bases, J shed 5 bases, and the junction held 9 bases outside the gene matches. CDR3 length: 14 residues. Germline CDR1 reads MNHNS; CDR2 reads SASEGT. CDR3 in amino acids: CASGETGVENIQYF. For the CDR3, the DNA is TGTGCCAGCGGGGAAACAGGGGTCGAAAACATTCAGTACTTC.

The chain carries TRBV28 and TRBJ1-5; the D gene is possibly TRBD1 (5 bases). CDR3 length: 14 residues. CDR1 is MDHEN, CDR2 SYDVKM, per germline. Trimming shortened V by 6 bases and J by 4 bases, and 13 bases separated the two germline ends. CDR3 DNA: TGTGCCAGCAGGCTCAGCAGGGAGAATCAGCCCCAGCATTTT. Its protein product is CASRLSRENQPQHF.

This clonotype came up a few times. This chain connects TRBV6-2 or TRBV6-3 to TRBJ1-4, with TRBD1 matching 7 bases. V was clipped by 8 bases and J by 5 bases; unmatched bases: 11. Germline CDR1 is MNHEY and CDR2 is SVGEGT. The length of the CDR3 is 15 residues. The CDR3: CASLKDRNQNEKLFF. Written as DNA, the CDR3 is TGTGCCAGCTTGAAGGACAGGAACCAAAATGAAAAACTGTTTTTT.

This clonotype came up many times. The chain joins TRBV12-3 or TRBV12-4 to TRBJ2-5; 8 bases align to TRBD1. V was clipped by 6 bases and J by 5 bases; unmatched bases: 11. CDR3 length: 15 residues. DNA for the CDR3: TGTGCCAGCAGGAAAACGACAGGGGCTGGGGAGACCCAGTACTTC. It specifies CASRKTTGAGETQYF.

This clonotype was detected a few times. CDR3 coding DNA: TGTGCCAGCAGCCGAACAGGGTTCTTGGAAGCTTTCTTT. It yields the protein CASSRTGFLEAFF. This chain joins TRBV3-1 and TRBJ1-1; maybe TRBD1 (6 bases). Trimming took 4 bases from V and 8 from J, leaving 14 bases between them. CDR1 LGHDT and CDR2 YNNKEL come from the germline V gene (reference sequence). This CDR3 contains 13 residues.

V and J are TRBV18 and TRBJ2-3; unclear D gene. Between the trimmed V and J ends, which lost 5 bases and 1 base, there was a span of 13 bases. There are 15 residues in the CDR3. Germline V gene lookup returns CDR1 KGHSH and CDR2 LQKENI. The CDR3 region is CASSANFGGTDTQYF. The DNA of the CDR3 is TGTGCCAGCTCAGCTAACTTTGGAGGCACAGATACGCAGTATTTT.

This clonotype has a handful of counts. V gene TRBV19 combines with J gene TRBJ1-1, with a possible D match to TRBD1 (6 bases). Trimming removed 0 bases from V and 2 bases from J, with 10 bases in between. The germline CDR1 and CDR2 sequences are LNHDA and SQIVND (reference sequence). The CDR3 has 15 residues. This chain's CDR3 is CASSIELTGNTEAFF. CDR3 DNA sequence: TGTGCCAGTAGTATAGAACTGACAGGTAACACTGAAGCTTTCTTT. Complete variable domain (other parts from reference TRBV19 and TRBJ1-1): DGGITQSPKYLFRKEGQNVTLSCEQNLNHDAMYWYRQDPGQGLRLIYYSQIVNDFQKGDIAEGYSVSREKKESFPLTVTSAQKNPTAFYLCASSIELTGNTEAFFGQGTRLTVV.

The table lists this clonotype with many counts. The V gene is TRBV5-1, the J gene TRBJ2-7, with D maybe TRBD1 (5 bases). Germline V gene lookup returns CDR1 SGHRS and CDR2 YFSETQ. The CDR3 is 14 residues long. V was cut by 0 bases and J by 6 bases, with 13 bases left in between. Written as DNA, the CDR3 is TGCGCCAGCAGCTTGGATGGGGCCCCCGGCGAGCAGTACTTC. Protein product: CASSLDGAPGEQYF.

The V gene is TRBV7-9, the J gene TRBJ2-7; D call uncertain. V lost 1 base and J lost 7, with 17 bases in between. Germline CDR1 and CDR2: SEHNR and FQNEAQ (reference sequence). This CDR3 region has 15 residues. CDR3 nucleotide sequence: TGTGCCAGCAGCTTAGTTCTCCCCCCAAGGTTAGAGCAGTACTTC. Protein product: CASSLVLPPRLEQYF.

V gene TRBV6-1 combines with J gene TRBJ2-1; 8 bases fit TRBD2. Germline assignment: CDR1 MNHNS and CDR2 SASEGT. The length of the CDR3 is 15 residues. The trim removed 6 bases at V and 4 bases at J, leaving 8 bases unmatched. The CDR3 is CASRRNSGNYNEQFF. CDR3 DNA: TGTGCCAGCAGGAGGAATAGCGGGAATTACAATGAGCAGTTCTTC.

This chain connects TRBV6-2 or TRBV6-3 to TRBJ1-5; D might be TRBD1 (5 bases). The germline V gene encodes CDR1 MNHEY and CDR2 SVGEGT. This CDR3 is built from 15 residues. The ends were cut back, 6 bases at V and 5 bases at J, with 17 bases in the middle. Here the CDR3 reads CASRKTQGGDQPQHF. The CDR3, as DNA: TGTGCCAGCAGAAAGACCCAAGGAGGGGATCAGCCCCAGCATTTT.

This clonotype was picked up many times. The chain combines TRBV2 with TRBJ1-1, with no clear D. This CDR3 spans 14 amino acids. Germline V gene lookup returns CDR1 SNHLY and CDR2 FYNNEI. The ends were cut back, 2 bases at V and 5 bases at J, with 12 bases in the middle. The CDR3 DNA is TGTGCCAGCAGTGAAAGCCCGAAATCGACTGAAGCTTTCTTT. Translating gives CASSESPKSTEAFF.

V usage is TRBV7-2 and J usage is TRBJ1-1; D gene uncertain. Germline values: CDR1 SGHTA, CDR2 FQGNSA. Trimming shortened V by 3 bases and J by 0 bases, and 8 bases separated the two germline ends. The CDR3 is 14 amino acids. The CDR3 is CASSFGVVNTEAFF. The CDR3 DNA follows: TGTGCCAGCAGCTTCGGGGTTGTGAACACTGAAGCTTTCTTT. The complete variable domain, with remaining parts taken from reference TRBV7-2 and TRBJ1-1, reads GAGVSQSPSNKVTEKGKDVELRCDPISGHTALYWYRQSLGQGLEFLIYFQGNSAPDKSGLPSDRFSAERTGGSVSTLTIQRTQQEDSAVYLCASSFGVVNTEAFFGQGTRLTVV.

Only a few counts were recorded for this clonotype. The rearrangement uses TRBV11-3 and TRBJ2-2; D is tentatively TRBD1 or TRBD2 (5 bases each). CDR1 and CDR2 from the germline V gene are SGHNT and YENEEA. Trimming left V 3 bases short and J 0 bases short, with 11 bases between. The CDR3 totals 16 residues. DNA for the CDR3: TGTGCCAGCAGCTTGGGGGACGAGCCGAACACCGGGGAGCTGTTTTTT. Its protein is CASSLGDEPNTGELFF.